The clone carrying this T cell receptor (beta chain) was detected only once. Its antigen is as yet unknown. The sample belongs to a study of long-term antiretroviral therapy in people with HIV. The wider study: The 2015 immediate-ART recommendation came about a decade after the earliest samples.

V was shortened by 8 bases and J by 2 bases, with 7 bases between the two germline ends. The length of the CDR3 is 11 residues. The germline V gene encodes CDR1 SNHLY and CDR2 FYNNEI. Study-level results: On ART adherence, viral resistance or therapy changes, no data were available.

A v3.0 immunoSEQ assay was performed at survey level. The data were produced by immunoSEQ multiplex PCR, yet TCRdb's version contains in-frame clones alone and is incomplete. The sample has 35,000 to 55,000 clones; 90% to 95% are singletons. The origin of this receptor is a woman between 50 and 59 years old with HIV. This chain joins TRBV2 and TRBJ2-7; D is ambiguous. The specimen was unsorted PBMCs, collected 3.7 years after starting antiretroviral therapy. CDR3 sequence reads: CASSSTYEQYF. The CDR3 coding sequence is TGTGCCAGCTCTTCCACCTACGAGCAGTACTTC.